This T cell receptor (beta chain) was recorded in a study of blood T cell repertoires in COVID-19. Study-level background: Italy, Spain and the United States were the sources of the convalescent and acute COVID-19 samples. PBMCs, B-cell-depleted T cells, or T cells were the source of the cDNA or gDNA that made up the material.

Authors' data handling: Researchers report that nucleated cell counts were estimated from reference gene primer amplification. Using immunoSEQ multiplex PCR, the repertoire was profiled, and TCRdb retains in-frame clones only, with some absent. V and J calls and clone size are those listed in that table; D and trimming were worked out from the DNA. In the table there are 55,000 to 75,000 clones, 60% to 85% of which are singletons. Germline V gives CDR1 ENHRY, CDR2 SYGVKD. The CDR3 consists of 15 residues. V was shortened by 6 bases and J by 7 bases, with 16 bases between the two germline ends. This TCR derives from a human donor in a cohort sampled during active COVID-19. Sequences were obtained from peripheral blood. V usage is TRBV10-3 and J usage is TRBJ1-6; possible D gene TRBD1, 5 bases. The CDR3 nucleotides are TGTGCCATCAGCAGGGAGGAACCTGCGAATTCACCCCTCCACTTT. Its protein is CAISREEPANSPLHF.